This TCR beta chain was obtained from a study of T-cell memory formation after mild COVID-19 (dated by TCRdb to the early 2020s). Study-level background: TCR sequence clusters from the two donors were largely donor specific. Two young, previously healthy adult volunteers, one female and one male, were included in the cohort. In two donors, T-cell clones that expanded and contracted after mild COVID-19 were followed by sequencing TCRalpha and TCRbeta repertoires longitudinally. The paper as a whole reports these results and caveats: From day 15 to 85, contracting clones showed balanced CD4/CD8 phenotypes, whereas a second wave of clones that expanded from day 15 to 37 leaned towards CD4+. SARS-CoV-2 specificity was not confirmed for the second-wave clones peaking on day 37. Some responding clones were detected in pre-infection memory, suggesting pre-existing cross-reactive memory T cells joined the SARS-CoV-2 response. Only two mild cases were covered by the study, and larger cohorts that include severe cases with pre-infection samples were considered necessary. Contracting CD4+ clones were located mainly in the CM and EM memory subsets, whereas CD8+ clones were found to be enriched in EMRA.

Ficoll-Paque density gradient centrifugation was the method used to isolate PBMCs. Points on this clonotype: Its target antigen remains unknown. The sample holds no much larger clone one base away, and base qualities are not on file.

CDR1 and CDR2 are read off the germline V gene (reference sequence) as SEHNR and FQNEAQ. The CDR3 starts with the cysteine, ends with the phenylalanine, and has 15 residues. Only the CDR3 part of the read is kept: 45 bases, read in frame from the first base. Trimming leaves V shorter by 3 bases and J shorter by 8 bases, with the junction holding 11 bases beyond the gene matches. Sequencing relied on an Illumina NovaSeq 6000. Using 5'RACE with constant-segment primers, TCRalpha and TCRbeta cDNA libraries were constructed, with sample barcodes and unique molecular identifiers added in the process. RNA was extracted from every sample with Trizol reagent. Amplification of the libraries took two PCR steps, and the second step added a second sample barcode plus Illumina TruSeq adapters. Sequencing of the libraries was done on an Illumina NovaSeq, producing 2 x 150 bp paired-end reads. The study's processing was this. Reads were demultiplexed and collapsed into UMI-guided consensus sequences with migec v1.2.7. Using mixcr v2.1.11, UMI consensuses were aligned to TRA and TRB V and J templates and then assembled into clonotypes. A clonotype was counted as expanded or contracted only when both edgeR and NoisET called the clonotype significant, with the noise models trained on biological replicates. For edgeR calls, the thresholds were a false discovery rate-adjusted p below 0.01 and a log2 fold-change of 1. As an exploratory analysis of dynamics, PCA with hierarchical clustering was applied to max-normalized trajectories of the 1000 most abundant clonotypes. The CD4 or CD8 phenotype of responding clones was assigned using the separately sequenced CD4+ and CD8+ repertoires. In-frame beta chains were kept once TCRdb had trimmed the public reads at Q25 with fastp and called clones with MiXCR. Each record represents a unique CDR3 protein, reported with the most common genes and DNA among its rows. TCRdb's processing, not the authors' own work, is the source of the V and J calls. The sample table contains 200,000 to 250,000 distinct CDR3 sequences; only one count was recorded for about 9.2% of them. The leading ten clones occupy roughly 4% of the sample.

This TCR was recovered from a man aged 18 to 35 who had mild COVID-19 (a few samples of this study predate the infection). The sample titles of this study are shuffled in the database, so cell type and time point are left out; the donor was told from shared clones. The receptor chain draws on TRBV7-9 and TRBJ1-2, with 8 junctional bases fitting TRBD1. Sample: PBMCs or a T cell subset sorted from them (not recorded which). The nucleotides read TGTGCCAGCAGCTTTACCACAAGACAGGGGCGCGGCTACACCTTC. It is translated as CASSFTTRQGRGYTF.